This T cell receptor (beta chain) was documented in a study of CD8+CD57+ T cells in acquired aplastic anemia. Study background: Sorted CD4+ and CD8+ cells yielded DNA averaging around 3.2 ug.

General observations from the study: Sharing between patients and controls was observed for around 30 CD8+ CDR3 sequences. Patient and control CD8+ Simpson's diversity was not significantly different.

This clonotype was detected only a few times. Antigen: not known. One base away lies a much larger clone, so this may be a sequencing read error. Here the CDR3 omits its conserved ending phenylalanine or tryptophan, so a read error is the likely source. The use of genomic DNA as template underpinned the TCR beta VDJ and CDR3 profiling. In TCRdb, the reads were re-called with MiXCR into one record per CDR3 protein. The sample lists approximately 220,000 distinct CDR3 sequences; almost 50% were seen once. Germline V gives CDR1 SGHVS, CDR2 FQNEAQ. J lost 7 bases, V lost 1 base, and 2 bases had no gene match. The CDR3 totals 13 residues. CD8+CD57+ cell expansion, shown by flow cytometry, had occurred in the patients selected for sequencing. Blood sampling was performed on the patients, and none of them had received therapy by then.

Material for sequencing was sorted CD4+, CD8+, or CD8+CD57+ T cells (not recorded which) from PBMCs. This sequence joins TRBV7-8 and TRBJ1-2; 8 bases match TRBD1. The TCR comes from a human donor with aplastic anemia. The CDR3 sequence is CASSLGGQVGYTL. As DNA, the CDR3 is TGTGCCAGCAGCTTAGGGGGACAGGTTGGCTACACCCTC.